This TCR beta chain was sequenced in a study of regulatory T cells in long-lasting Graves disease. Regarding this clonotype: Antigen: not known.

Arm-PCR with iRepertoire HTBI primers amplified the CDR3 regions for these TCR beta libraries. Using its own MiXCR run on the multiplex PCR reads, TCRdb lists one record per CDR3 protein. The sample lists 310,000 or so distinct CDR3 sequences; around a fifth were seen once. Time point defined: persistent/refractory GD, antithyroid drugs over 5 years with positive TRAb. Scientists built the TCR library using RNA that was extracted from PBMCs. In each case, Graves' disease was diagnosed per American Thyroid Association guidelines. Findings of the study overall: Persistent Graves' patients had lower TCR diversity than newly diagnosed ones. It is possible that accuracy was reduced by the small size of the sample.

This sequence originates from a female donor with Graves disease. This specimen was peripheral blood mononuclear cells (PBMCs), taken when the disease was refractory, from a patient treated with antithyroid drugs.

The CDR3 nucleotides are TGTGCCAGCAGCTCCCCTCTAGCGGGGGGCACAGATACGCAGTATTTT. It specifies CASSSPLAGGTDTQYF. This chain links TRBV7-3 with TRBJ2-3; the match to TRBD2 covers 10 bases. This CDR3 has 16 amino acids. Trimming took 4 bases from V and 1 from J; bases not matched to a gene: 5. Looked up from germline, CDR1 is SGHTA and CDR2 is FQGTGA.